Presented here are 27 T cell receptor beta chains from one specimen sequenced in a study of shared clonotypes between healthy human individuals. TCRdb's copy holds only in-frame clones and misses some; the assay was immunoSEQ multiplex PCR. This sample yields approximately 2,200,000 clones, of which under 95% are seen a single time; more than 1.5% belongs to the top ten. Positively selected for CCR7, the CD45RO-negative cells used as naive CD8 cells excluded terminally differentiated effector memory CD45RA+ cells. Sequences were obtained from naive CD8+ T cells from PBMCs. These receptors were obtained from a man younger than 35 in good health. Some clones in this sample may be carry-over from other donors' samples.

The V gene is TRBV7-9, the J gene TRBJ1-1; 8 bases fit TRBD1. Germline V gene sequence: CDR1 SEHNR, CDR2 FQNEAQ (reference sequence). The V segment lost 5 bases and the J segment 3 bases; nucleotides outside the gene matches: 11. This CDR3 is 16 amino acids long. The CDR3 DNA is TGTGCCAGCAGCCCCTGGACAGGGTACATGCACACTGAAGCTTTCTTT. It codes for CASSPWTGYMHTEAFF.

The chain employs TRBV7-3 and TRBJ1-1; D gene unclear. The CDR3 runs 13 residues. Germline V gene data show CDR1 as SGHTA and CDR2 as FQGTGA. The ends were cut back, 2 bases at V and 5 bases at J, with 9 bases in the middle. CDR3 residues: CASSLFSGTEAFF. Written as DNA, the CDR3 is TGTGCCAGCAGCTTATTTTCGGGGACTGAAGCTTTCTTT.

This chain links TRBV7-8 with TRBJ2-3; unclear D gene. V was trimmed by 3 bases and J by 6 bases, leaving 7 bases between them. The CDR3 has 12 amino acids. CDR1 is SGHVS, CDR2 FQNEAQ, per germline. In nucleotides, the CDR3 is TGTGCCAGCAGCTTGCAACGGGATACGCAGTATTTT. Its protein product is CASSLQRDTQYF.

The chain links TRBV28 to TRBJ2-7; 7 positions agree with TRBD1. Germline CDR1 MDHEN, CDR2 SYDVKM. The CDR3 runs 18 residues. The junction had 18 bases not matched to a gene; V was cut back by 4 bases and J by 3 bases. The CDR3 protein is CASSSRGQEASEYYEQYF. As DNA, the CDR3 is TGTGCCAGCAGTTCGCGTGGACAGGAGGCCTCCGAGTACTACGAGCAGTACTTC.

This clone was picked up one time. The chain links TRBV7-6 to TRBJ2-7, with 7 bases that match TRBD2. The germline V gene encodes CDR1 SGHVS and CDR2 FNYEAQ. Trimming cost V 5 bases and J 9 bases; bases outside gene matches: 10. The length of the CDR3 is 13 residues. CDR3: CASSPRGEGGQYF. The CDR3 nucleotides read TGTGCCAGCAGCCCCCGAGGGGAGGGCGGGCAGTACTTC.

The table lists this clone with a few counts. The rearrangement links TRBV19 to TRBJ1-1; D possibly corresponds to TRBD1 (6 bases). V was shortened by 7 bases and J by 4 bases, with 16 bases between the two germline ends. The CDR3 is 14 residues long. CDR1 and CDR2 (germline): LNHDA, SQIVND (reference sequence). The CDR3 DNA reads as TGTGCCAGTAACGTACAGGGTGGCGGCACTGAAGCTTTCTTT. As protein: CASNVQGGGTEAFF.

The rearrangement links TRBV14 to TRBJ2-1; 9 bases fit TRBD2. The CDR3 runs to 16 residues. Germline assignment: CDR1 SGHDN and CDR2 FVKESK. The ends lost 2 bases at V and 2 bases at J; junction bases unmatched: 4. In nucleotides, the CDR3 is TGTGCCAGCAGCCAACGCCTAGCGGGACCCTACAATGAGCAGTTCTTC. This codes for CASSQRLAGPYNEQFF.

This clone occurred a few times. Other DNA variants within this sample encode the same CDR3. The gene calls are TRBV27 and TRBJ1-1; D gene uncertain. The CDR3 covers 13 residues. CDR1 is MNHEY and CDR2 is SMNVEV in the germline V gene (reference sequence). The V and J ends lost 2 bases and 1 base respectively, with 5 bases between them. The CDR3 DNA is TGTGCCAGCAGTTTAGGGAGGAACACTGAAGCTTTCTTT. It is translated as CASSLGRNTEAFF.

The V and J genes are TRBV15 and TRBJ1-5, with no clear D. Trimming pared 5 bases from V and 0 bases from J, leaving 17 bases between. This CDR3 has 17 amino acids. Germline values: CDR1 LNHNV, CDR2 YYDKDF (reference sequence). CDR3: CATSEGVGIYSNQPQHF. In DNA, the CDR3 is TGTGCCACCAGCGAGGGCGTGGGAATCTATAGCAATCAGCCCCAGCATTTT.

As regards this clone: This sample includes further DNA sequences coding for the same CDR3. The V call is TRBV6-6, the J call TRBJ2-7; D is tentatively TRBD1 or TRBD2 (5 bases each). Germline V gene sequence: CDR1 MNHNY, CDR2 SVGAGI (reference sequence). The CDR3 covers 13 residues. Between the trimmed V and J ends, which lost 7 bases and 4 bases, there was a span of 14 bases. The CDR3 nucleotides are TGTGCCAGCACCCCGGGACGGATATACGAGCAGTACTTC. This gives the protein CASTPGRIYEQYF.

DNA of the CDR3: TGTGCCAGCAGCTTCAGACCCGGGACTAGCGGACAAGAGACCCAGTACTTC. This translates into CASSFRPGTSGQETQYF. The chain is built from TRBV7-9 and TRBJ2-5; TRBD2 aligns across 11 bases. The CDR3 is made up of 17 amino acids. V trimming: 3 bases; J trimming: 2 bases; junction bases outside the gene matches: 8. Germline V gene sequence: CDR1 SEHNR, CDR2 FQNEAQ (reference sequence).

The chain couples TRBV6-1 to TRBJ2-7; D is unresolved. This CDR3 has 19 residues. V lost 0 bases and J lost 3, with 24 bases in between. The germline V gene encodes CDR1 MNHNS and CDR2 SASEGT. As DNA, the CDR3 is TGTGCCAGCAGTGAAGCCCTAGACCCTTCCGGGTTGGGCTTCTACGAGCAGTACTTC. It is translated as CASSEALDPSGLGFYEQYF.

The chain recombines TRBV9 with TRBJ2-3; 8 bases are shared with TRBD2. Trimming at V came to 0 bases and at J to 5 bases, leaving 5 bases not matched to a gene. CDR1 is SGDLS, CDR2 YYNGEE, per germline. This CDR3 region has 15 residues. The CDR3 coding sequence is TGTGCCAGCAGCGTAGGTATAGCGGGAATAGATACGCAGTATTTT. Translation: CASSVGIAGIDTQYF.

The rearrangement joins TRBV10-2 to TRBJ2-2; D perhaps matches TRBD2 (5 bases). CDR1 WSHSY and CDR2 SAAADI come from the germline V gene. This CDR3 is 14 amino acids long. V gave up 8 bases and J gave up 0 bases, with 10 bases separating them. CDR3 in amino acids: CASEERSNTGELFF. For the CDR3, the DNA is TGCGCCAGCGAAGAGCGGTCGAACACCGGGGAGCTGTTTTTT.

The V and J genes are TRBV9 and TRBJ2-1; TRBD2 agrees at 12 bases. The CDR3 loop spans 19 amino acids. Germline V gene lookup returns CDR1 SGDLS and CDR2 YYNGEE. With 4 bases clipped from V and 6 bases from J, the junction kept 17 bases outside the gene matches. The CDR3 here is CASSPRRTRLAGATNEQFF. The CDR3 bases are TGTGCCAGCAGCCCTCGAAGGACGAGACTAGCGGGAGCCACCAATGAGCAGTTCTTC.

The chain combines TRBV4-1 with TRBJ2-1, with 9 bases lining up with TRBD1. Germline V gives CDR1 MGHRA, CDR2 YSYEKL. The CDR3 has 16 amino acids. The J segment lost 5 bases and the V segment lost 1 base, leaving 6 bases of the junction unmatched. The CDR3 here is CASSQVGTGLHNEQFF. In nucleotides, the CDR3 is TGCGCCAGCAGCCAAGTGGGGACAGGGCTACACAATGAGCAGTTCTTC.

Note on this clone: Distinct nucleotide sequences in the sample also encode this CDR3. The rearrangement uses TRBV9 and TRBJ2-7; 9 bases map to TRBD1. Germline V gene sequence: CDR1 SGDLS, CDR2 YYNGEE. The CDR3 has 13 residues. V shed 4 bases and J 6 bases; nucleotides not matched to a gene: 5. The CDR3: CASSRGQGGEQYF. The DNA of the CDR3 is TGTGCCAGCAGCCGGGGACAGGGTGGCGAGCAGTACTTC. Variable domain in full (rest from reference TRBV9 and TRBJ2-7): DSGVTQTPKHLITATGQRVTLRCSPRSGDLSVYWYQQSLDQGLQFLIQYYNGEERAKGNILERFSAQQFPDLHSELNLSSLELGDSALYFCASSRGQGGEQYFGPGTRLTVT.

Concerning this clone itself: This sample includes further DNA sequences coding for the same CDR3. V gene TRBV7-9 combines with J gene TRBJ2-7, with a weak D call TRBD1 (6 bases). Germline V CDR1 and CDR2: SEHNR, FQNEAQ (reference sequence). The CDR3 is made up of 12 amino acids. V lost 5 bases to trimming and J lost 4 bases, with 9 bases between them. CDR3 sequence (DNA): TGTGCCAGCAGCGACAGGCCTTACGAGCAGTACTTC. Its protein is CASSDRPYEQYF.

The chain links TRBV27 to TRBJ2-1, with TRBD2 matching over 7 bases. J gave up 9 bases and V 5 bases, and 7 bases lay outside the gene matches. The CDR3 totals 13 residues. CDR1 and CDR2 (germline): MNHEY, SMNVEV (reference sequence). CDR3 region: CASSLGGTAEQFF. CDR3 sequence (DNA): TGTGCCAGCAGTCTGGGGGGGACCGCTGAGCAGTTCTTC.

The chain employs TRBV4-3 and TRBJ1-2; 9 positions agree with TRBD1. The CDR3 has 19 amino acids. In germline, CDR1 is LGHNA, CDR2 YSLEER. Germline trimming cut 0 bases from V and 4 bases from J; bases unmatched to any gene: 15. The CDR3 DNA follows: TGCGCCAGCAGCCAAGATGCAATACCGGGACAGGGATCTGCCTATGGCTACACCTTC. This encodes CASSQDAIPGQGSAYGYTF.

The chain joins TRBV28 to TRBJ2-7; D gene ambiguous. CDR3 length: 17 amino acids. V gave up 2 bases and J gave up 0 bases, with 17 bases separating them. Germline V gene lookup returns CDR1 MDHEN and CDR2 SYDVKM. The CDR3 is CASSLIETSVSSYEQYF. CDR3 DNA: TGTGCCAGCAGTTTAATCGAAACGTCAGTGAGCTCCTACGAGCAGTACTTC.

This rearrangement joins TRBV29-1 to TRBJ2-7, with D tentatively TRBD1 (5 bases). This CDR3 has 15 amino acids. V lost 0 bases and J lost 1, with 13 bases in between. Germline V gene data show CDR1 as SQVTM and CDR2 as ANQGSEA. For the CDR3, the DNA is TGCAGCGTTGAAGATCCCACAGGATCGTCCTACGAGCAGTACTTC. Translation: CSVEDPTGSSYEQYF.

This clone came up once. The chain has TRBV6-5 and TRBJ2-1, with D maybe TRBD1 (5 bases). The germline gives CDR1 MNHEY, CDR2 SVGAGI. This CDR3 region has 14 residues. The ends were cut back, 0 bases at V and 8 bases at J, with 11 bases in the middle. CDR3 sequence (DNA): TGTGCCAGCAGTTACTCGATTCAGGGTGATGAGCAGTTCTTC. Protein sequence: CASSYSIQGDEQFF.

This chain connects TRBV27 to TRBJ2-7, with unresolved D. The CDR3 sequence is 15 residues long. V gave up 4 bases and J gave up 5 bases, with 18 bases separating them. Germline V lookup: CDR1 MNHEY, CDR2 SMNVEV (reference sequence). The chain's CDR3 is CASSWTLGSTHEQYF. CDR3 sequence (DNA): TGTGCCAGCAGTTGGACCTTAGGGTCAACCCACGAGCAGTACTTC.

V is TRBV29-1 and J is TRBJ1-5; weak D call: TRBD1 (6 bases). Germline CDR1 is SQVTM and CDR2 is ANQGSEA. The CDR3 has 14 residues. V dropped 4 bases and J dropped 1 base, with 11 bases sitting between them. Here the CDR3 reads CSVVGGPSNQPQHF. CDR3 coding DNA: TGCAGCGTTGTGGGGGGGCCCAGCAATCAGCCCCAGCATTTT.

The V gene is TRBV19, the J gene TRBJ2-1; D perhaps matches TRBD2 (5 bases). In germline, CDR1 is LNHDA, CDR2 SQIVND (reference sequence). This CDR3 has 14 residues. V lost 5 bases and J 1 base, leaving 9 bases between the germline ends. CDR3 DNA: TGTGCCAGTAGTGCCCGGGATTCCTACAATGAGCAGTTCTTC. Translation gives CASSARDSYNEQFF.

The chain has TRBV4-3 and TRBJ1-2, with a tentative D call TRBD1 (5 bases). V was clipped by 1 base and J by 2 bases, with 14 bases between them. Germline V gene data show CDR1 as LGHNA and CDR2 as YSLEER. The CDR3 totals 16 residues. CDR3 sequence reads: CASSQGGFEGNYGYTF. DNA for the CDR3: TGCGCCAGCAGCCAAGGCGGGTTTGAGGGGAACTATGGCTACACCTTC.